The next 12 T cell receptor beta chains were all read from a single sample in a study of blood T cell repertoires in COVID-19. Libraries were prepared by immunoSEQ multiplex PCR; TCRdb keeps only in-frame clonotypes and omits some of them. This sample carries 100,000 to 150,000 clones, roughly 80% of them seen once, and the ten largest clones take 4.5% to 6%. The specimen sequenced was peripheral blood. The receptors derive from an elderly man with COVID-19, enrolled during active disease.

This clone was seen a few times. This chain joins TRBV7-2 and TRBJ1-3; no definite D call. From germline, CDR1 is SGHTA and CDR2 FQGNSA. The CDR3 consists of 15 residues. With 2 bases removed from V and 1 base from J, the gap between germline ends came to 9 bases. The CDR3 DNA is TGTGCCAGCAGCTTACAGAAATTTTCTGGAAACACCATATATTTT. As protein: CASSLQKFSGNTIYF.

This clone was detected a few times. This chain links TRBV28 with TRBJ1-3; D gene unclear. Germline CDR1 is MDHEN and CDR2 is SYDVKM. This CDR3 has 16 amino acids. Between the trimmed V and J ends, which lost 8 bases and 0 bases, there was a span of 17 bases. The CDR3 protein is CASAASLSDSGNTIYF. The DNA for the CDR3 is TGTGCCAGCGCCGCCTCACTTTCCGACTCTGGAAACACCATATATTTT.

DNA for the CDR3: TGTGCCAGCAGTAAATCGACTGGCAGCCTCTACGAGCAGTACTTC. This sequence encodes CASSKSTGSLYEQYF. This chain uses TRBV6-5 with TRBJ2-7; D uncertain. V lost 5 bases and J 3 bases, leaving 17 bases between the germline ends. The CDR3 has 15 residues. Germline V gene data show CDR1 as MNHEY and CDR2 as SVGAGI.

The genes are TRBV7-9 and TRBJ2-1; tentative D call: TRBD2 (6 bases). The CDR3 consists of 14 residues. Germline CDR1 reads SEHNR; CDR2 reads FQNEAQ (reference sequence). Trimming stripped 1 base from V and 8 bases from J, with 12 bases between. CDR3 sequence: CASSLVSSEDEQFF. In DNA, the CDR3 is TGTGCCAGCAGCTTAGTATCTAGCGAAGATGAGCAGTTCTTC.

The J gene is TRBJ1-6, the V gene TRBV7-9; TRBD1 might be the D (6 bases). The ends were cut back, 1 base at V and 10 bases at J, with 14 bases in the middle. The CDR3 length is 15 residues. Germline assignment: CDR1 SEHNR and CDR2 FQNEAQ (reference sequence). CDR3 bases: TGTGCCAGCAGCTTAGTTCAGGGGTTAGAATCACCCCTCCACTTT. Translation: CASSLVQGLESPLHF.

This chain connects TRBV11-2 to TRBJ2-7; 10 nucleotides align to TRBD1. The CDR3 spans 13 residues. The J segment lost 8 bases and the V segment lost 5 bases, leaving 6 bases of the junction unmatched. CDR1 and CDR2 from the germline V gene are SGHAT and FQNNGV. This chain's CDR3 is CASSVGQGEKQYF. CDR3 nucleotide sequence: TGTGCCAGCAGCGTCGGACAGGGGGAGAAGCAGTACTTC. The complete variable domain, with remaining parts taken from reference TRBV11-2 and TRBJ2-7, reads EAGVAQSPRYKIIEKRQSVAFWCNPISGHATLYWYQQILGQGPKLLIQFQNNGVVDDSQLPKDRFSAERLKGVDSTLKIQPAKLEDSAVYLCASSVGQGEKQYFGPGTRLTVT.

The chain uses TRBV5-1 and TRBJ2-1, with 10 positions matching TRBD2. Germline lookup yields CDR1 SGHRS and CDR2 YFSETQ. This CDR3 is built from 18 residues. After removal of 0 bases from V and 5 bases from J, the junction contained 11 bases not matched to a gene. The CDR3 bases are TGCGCCAGCAGCTTGGTCGGAGCGGGAGGGCCTAAAAACAATGAGCAGTTCTTC. Protein product: CASSLVGAGGPKNNEQFF.

This clone was detected a few times. The gene calls are TRBV11-2 and TRBJ1-1; 8 nucleotides match TRBD1. The CDR3 sequence is 15 residues long. The V segment lost 5 bases and the J segment 4 bases; nucleotides outside the gene matches: 9. Per the germline V gene, CDR1 is SGHAT and CDR2 is FQNNGV. In DNA, the CDR3 is TGTGCCAGCAGCCGAACACAGGGGGTAGGCACTGAAGCTTTCTTT. Translated, it gives CASSRTQGVGTEAFF.

This chain links TRBV6-5 with TRBJ1-5; D gene ambiguous. CDR1 MNHEY and CDR2 SVGAGI come from the germline V gene. The length of the CDR3 is 12 residues. V dropped 6 bases and J dropped 2 bases, with 5 bases sitting between them. CDR3: CASSQGNQPQHF. For the CDR3, the DNA is TGTGCCAGCAGCCAGGGCAATCAGCCCCAGCATTTT.

V gene TRBV15 combines with J gene TRBJ1-2; D call uncertain. V was clipped by 0 bases and J by 0 bases, with 17 bases between them. CDR3 length equals 18 residues. The germline V gene encodes CDR1 LNHNV and CDR2 YYDKDF (reference sequence). CDR3 nucleotide sequence: TGTGCCACCAGCAGAGATGTAAGTTCGGCGGATACTAACTATGGCTACACCTTC. As protein: CATSRDVSSADTNYGYTF.

A single count supports this clone. The chain is built from TRBV15 and TRBJ1-3; D is ambiguous. Per the germline V gene, CDR1 is LNHNV and CDR2 is YYDKDF (reference sequence). The CDR3 is 16 amino acids. V dropped 1 base and J dropped 2 bases, with 12 bases sitting between them. The DNA of the CDR3 is TGTGCCACCAGCAGAGTCTCAGACTGGGCTGGAAACACCATATATTTT. This encodes CATSRVSDWAGNTIYF.

Relative to its sample, this clone is medium-sized. The chain joins TRBV20-1 to TRBJ2-7; D may be TRBD2 (5 bases). Germline CDR1 and CDR2: DFQATT and SNEGSKA (reference sequence). CDR3 length: 9 residues. CDR3 bases: TGCAGCGCGGGCTACGAGCAGTACTTC. Protein: CSAGYEQYF.